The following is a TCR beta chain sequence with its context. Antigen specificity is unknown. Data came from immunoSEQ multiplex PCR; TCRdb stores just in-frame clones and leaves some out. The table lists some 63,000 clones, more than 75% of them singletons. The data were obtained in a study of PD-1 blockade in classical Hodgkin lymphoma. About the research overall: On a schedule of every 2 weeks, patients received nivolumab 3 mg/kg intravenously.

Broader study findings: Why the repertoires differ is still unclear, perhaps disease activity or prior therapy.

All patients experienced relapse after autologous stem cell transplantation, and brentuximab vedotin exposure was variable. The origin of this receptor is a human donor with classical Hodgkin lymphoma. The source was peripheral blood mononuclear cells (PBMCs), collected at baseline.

Written as DNA, the CDR3 is TGTGCCAGCAGCCTTGGACAGGGGAATGGCTACACCTTC. It is translated as CASSLGQGNGYTF. The chain combines TRBV11-3 with TRBJ1-2, with 9 bases lining up with TRBD1. Germline V gives CDR1 SGHNT, CDR2 YENEEA. V lost 5 bases, J lost 6 bases, and 4 bases stayed unmatched. This CDR3 has 13 amino acids. The whole variable domain, remainder taken from reference TRBV11-3 and TRBJ1-2, is EAGVVQSPRYKIIEKKQPVAFWCNPISGHNTLYWYLQNLGQGPELLIRYENEEAVDDSQLPKDRFSAERLKGVDSTLKIQPAELGDSAVYLCASSLGQGNGYTFGSGTRLTVV.